The 6 T cell receptor beta chains below were found in one sample sequenced in a study of T cells in Graves' hyperthyroidism and ophthalmopathy. It was RNA transcripts that yielded the amplified TCR beta CDR3 regions. The primer set for the first-round RT-PCR of the TCR CDR3 was HTBI. TCRdb itself ran the multiplex PCR reads through MiXCR, one entry per CDR3 protein. The profile shows under 600,000 distinct CDR3 sequences, about a sixth of them singletons. Sequenced input: blood. The receptors come from a woman aged 40 to 49 with Graves' ophthalmopathy.

This clonotype was seen at least ten times. This chain uses TRBV5-1 with TRBJ2-1; 15 bases fit TRBD2. This CDR3 has 20 amino acids. V shed 4 bases and J 7 bases; nucleotides not matched to a gene: 18. The germline gives CDR1 SGHRS, CDR2 YFSETQ. DNA of the CDR3: TGCGCCAGCAGCGAGGGGCCCGGGACTAGCGGGAGGAACCCCAGTAATGAGCAGTTCTTC. This sequence encodes CASSEGPGTSGRNPSNEQFF.

This clonotype occurred a few times. The J gene is TRBJ2-4, the V gene TRBV28; 7 positions match TRBD2. Germline lookup yields CDR1 MDHEN and CDR2 SYDVKM. J lost 5 bases, V lost 0 bases, and 1 base had no gene match. The CDR3 sequence is 14 residues long. The CDR3 coding sequence is TGTGCCAGCAGTTTATGGGGGAGGGAAAACATTCAGTACTTC. Translating it yields CASSLWGRENIQYF.

V usage is TRBV28 and J usage is TRBJ1-5, with 7 bases lining up with TRBD1. CDR1 and CDR2 from the germline V gene are MDHEN and SYDVKM. The CDR3 is 15 residues long. V was clipped by 7 bases and J by 7 bases; unmatched bases: 13. As DNA, the CDR3 is TGTGCCAGCACCCAAAAACAGGGGATCATACAGCCCCAGCATTTT. Its translation is CASTQKQGIIQPQHF.

There are many counts of this clonotype. This chain uses TRBV7-6 with TRBJ2-5, with TRBD2 matching over 13 bases. In germline, CDR1 is SGHVS, CDR2 FNYEAQ. The J segment lost 5 bases and the V segment lost 8 bases, leaving 8 bases of the junction unmatched. This CDR3 has 15 amino acids. The CDR3 here is CASCYGLAGVETQYF. The CDR3 DNA reads as TGTGCCAGCTGTTATGGACTAGCGGGAGTGGAGACCCAGTACTTC.

J is TRBJ2-3 and V is TRBV10-1, with TRBD1 identical over 10 bases. V lost 4 bases to trimming and J lost 2 bases; unmatched junction nucleotides: 24. The CDR3 runs 22 residues. The V gene's germline CDR1 is WNHNN and CDR2 SYGVQD (reference sequence). The CDR3 DNA reads as TGCGCCAGCAGTGCCACCCACCGGGACAGGGGCCTGGCGGAAAGCTTCACAGATACGCAGTATTTT. It is translated as CASSATHRDRGLAESFTDTQYF.

In this sample, this clonotype turned up many times. The chain uses TRBV6-2 or TRBV6-3 and TRBJ1-4; TRBD1 might be the D (5 bases). Germline V lookup: CDR1 MNHEY, CDR2 SVGEGT. The CDR3 length is 14 residues. V shed 8 bases and J shed 2 bases, with 12 bases lying between them. The DNA of the CDR3 is TGTGCCAGCGTTCCGGGACGGACTAATGAAAAACTGTTTTTT. This encodes CASVPGRTNEKLFF.